The 18 T cell receptor beta chains below all came from one sample that was sequenced in a study of T cells in Graves' hyperthyroidism and ophthalmopathy. The investigators amplified TCR beta CDR3 regions from RNA transcripts. TCR CDR3 regions were first amplified by RT-PCR with HTBI primers. TCRdb processed the multiplex PCR reads anew with MiXCR; each CDR3 protein has one entry. The sample lists about 250,000 distinct CDR3 sequences, approximately 23% seen once, with roughly 60% in the top ten. The source material was blood. The origin of the receptors is a young man with Graves' ophthalmopathy.

This chain joins TRBV18 and TRBJ2-3; the D call may be TRBD1 or TRBD2 (5 bases each). This CDR3 spans 17 amino acids. The V gene's germline CDR1 is KGHSH and CDR2 LQKENI. V lost 3 bases to trimming and J lost 3 bases, with 19 bases between them. The DNA of the CDR3 is TGTGCCAGCTCACCCACGTGGGATGGGGGAAGGACAGATACGCAGTATTTT. Its protein product is CASSPTWDGGRTDTQYF.

This clonotype was found a few times. The CDR3 DNA reads as TGTGCCAGCAGCTTAGAGAGTGCGGGAGGCACTGAAGCTTTCTTT. It encodes CASSLESAGGTEAFF. The J gene is TRBJ1-1, the V gene TRBV11-3, with D hard to call. The CDR3 spans 15 residues. Trimming left V 0 bases short and J 4 bases short, with 12 bases between. Germline loops: CDR1 SGHNT, CDR2 YENEEA.

This clonotype was observed many times. J is TRBJ2-1 and V is TRBV11-2, with D unresolved. CDR1 SGHAT and CDR2 FQNNGV come from the germline V gene. The V end lost 5 bases, the J end lost 8 bases, and 22 bases lay between the germline ends. This CDR3 contains 16 residues. This CDR3 is CASSPTANRMIHEQFF. The CDR3, as DNA: TGTGCCAGCAGCCCTACTGCGAACAGAATGATCCATGAGCAGTTCTTC.

Only a few counts were recorded for this clonotype. V is TRBV5-6 and J is TRBJ1-6, with D possibly matching TRBD1 (5 bases). Germline V gene sequence: CDR1 SGHDT, CDR2 YYEEEE. This CDR3 contains 16 residues. Trimming removed 2 bases at V and 6 bases at J, with 15 bases between. DNA for the CDR3: TGTGCCAGCAGCTTTACGCGCACAGGAACTAATTCACCCCTCCACTTT. Its protein is CASSFTRTGTNSPLHF.

This clonotype was observed a few times. The V call is TRBV11-2, the J call TRBJ2-1; D gene unclear. The CDR3 runs 12 residues. The germline CDR1 and CDR2 sequences are SGHAT and FQNNGV. Trimming shortened V by 8 bases and J by 5 bases, and 10 bases separated the two germline ends. The CDR3 protein is CASAWRDNEQFF. In DNA form, the CDR3 reads TGTGCCAGCGCATGGAGAGACAATGAGCAGTTCTTC.

This clonotype occurred many times. J is TRBJ1-4 and V is TRBV11-2, with TRBD1 as a possible D gene (5 bases). Trimming took off 1 base at V and 7 bases at J, with 10 bases between the two ends. The CDR3 is 14 amino acids. Germline-derived CDR1 and CDR2 are SGHAT and FQNNGV. Here the CDR3 reads CASSLGTTGEKLFF. In DNA, the CDR3 is TGTGCCAGCAGCTTAGGGACAACTGGTGAAAAACTGTTTTTT.

This clonotype showed up many times. The chain recombines TRBV20-1 with TRBJ2-7; 7 positions match TRBD2. This CDR3 has 14 amino acids. Trimming cost V 0 bases and J 3 bases; bases outside gene matches: 5. In germline, CDR1 is DFQATT, CDR2 SNEGSKA (reference sequence). The CDR3, as DNA: TGCAGTGCTAGAGATCACGCTAGCGGCTACGAGCAGTACTTC. Translating gives CSARDHASGYEQYF.

The rearrangement joins TRBV19 to TRBJ2-4; the D gene is possibly TRBD1 (6 bases). The CDR3 runs 16 residues. Germline CDR1 LNHDA, CDR2 SQIVND (reference sequence). Trimming stripped 3 bases from V and 4 bases from J, with 16 bases between. CDR3 residues: CASSIRPGTQKNIQYF. For the CDR3, the DNA is TGTGCCAGTAGTATTCGCCCCGGGACACAAAAAAACATTCAGTACTTC.

Ten or more counts support this clonotype. This chain uses TRBV5-1 with TRBJ2-1; perhaps TRBD1 as D (6 bases). Trimming stripped 5 bases from V and 4 bases from J, with 16 bases between. This CDR3 has 15 amino acids. Per germline, CDR1 SGHRS and CDR2 YFSETQ. This CDR3 reads CASRSSPGVYNEQFF. The CDR3, as DNA: TGCGCCAGCAGATCGAGCCCAGGGGTATACAATGAGCAGTTCTTC.

The chain couples TRBV6-1 to TRBJ2-1; a weak D match, TRBD2 (5 bases). The V end was cut by 6 bases, the J end by 7 bases, with 16 bases between. The CDR3 consists of 14 residues. The germline gives CDR1 MNHNS, CDR2 SASEGT. The CDR3 DNA sequence: TGTGCCAGCAGCCCGCGTCTAGAGGGAAATGAGCAGTTCTTC. Translation gives CASSPRLEGNEQFF.

This clonotype has at least ten counts. The rearrangement uses TRBV27 and TRBJ1-1; 9 bases agree with TRBD1. Germline lookup yields CDR1 MNHEY and CDR2 SMNVEV (reference sequence). This CDR3 spans 13 amino acids. J gave up 4 bases and V 10 bases, and 7 bases lay outside the gene matches. CDR3 coding DNA: TGTGCCATCAGGGACAGGGAGGGCACTGAAGCTTTCTTT. Translating gives CAIRDREGTEAFF.

The genes are TRBV10-1 and TRBJ2-2; 12 bases are a match to TRBD2. This CDR3 comprises 17 residues. The V and J ends lost 3 bases and 5 bases, in that order; junction bases with no gene match: 7. CDR1 is WNHNN and CDR2 is SYGVQD in the germline V gene (reference sequence). CDR3 sequence reads: CASSDPTTSGSTGELFF. DNA for the CDR3: TGCGCCAGCAGTGACCCTACGACTAGCGGGAGTACCGGGGAGCTGTTTTTT.

This clonotype was observed many times. This chain uses TRBV3-1 with TRBJ2-5; TRBD1 might be the D (6 bases). Germline V gives CDR1 LGHDT, CDR2 YNNKEL (reference sequence). V gave up 2 bases and J gave up 4 bases, with 11 bases separating them. The CDR3 sequence is 14 residues long. CDR3 DNA: TGTGCCAGCAGCCAATCGACAGGAGGAGAGACCCAGTACTTC. It is translated as CASSQSTGGETQYF.

This clonotype showed up many times. The V gene is TRBV28, the J gene TRBJ2-1; 7 bases fit TRBD2. The trim removed 0 bases at V and 6 bases at J, leaving 5 bases unmatched. The length of the CDR3 is 15 residues. Germline V gene lookup returns CDR1 MDHEN and CDR2 SYDVKM. This CDR3 reads CASSLWGLAVNEQFF. The CDR3, as DNA: TGTGCCAGCAGTTTATGGGGGCTAGCGGTCAATGAGCAGTTCTTC.

This rearrangement joins TRBV11-2 to TRBJ1-6; D ambiguous. Germline assignment: CDR1 SGHAT and CDR2 FQNNGV. Deletions cut 1 base from V and 2 bases from J, with 12 bases between. The CDR3 runs to 17 residues. The CDR3 spells CASSLARSQAYNSPLHF. CDR3 in DNA: TGTGCCAGCAGCTTAGCGAGGAGTCAGGCCTATAATTCACCCCTCCACTTT.

This clonotype was seen only a few times. The V call is TRBV12-3 or TRBV12-4, the J call TRBJ2-5, with TRBD1 matching 8 bases. The CDR3 has 13 amino acids. The V and J ends lost 4 bases and 5 bases, in that order; junction bases with no gene match: 3. Here the CDR3 DNA reads TGTGCCAGCAGTTACAGGGGGAAGGAGACCCAGTACTTC. This encodes CASSYRGKETQYF.

Many counts were recorded for this clonotype. This chain links TRBV6-2 or TRBV6-3 with TRBJ2-7; 7 bases map to TRBD2. J lost 0 bases, V lost 4 bases, and 6 bases had no gene match. The CDR3 contains 15 residues. Germline V CDR1 and CDR2: MNHEY, SVGEGT. CDR3 amino acids: CASSWPGLPSYEQYF. The DNA of the CDR3 is TGTGCCAGCAGTTGGCCGGGACTACCCTCCTACGAGCAGTACTTC.

This clonotype was found many times. The rearrangement joins TRBV14 to TRBJ1-2, with no clear D. There are 15 residues in the CDR3. Trimming pared 4 bases from V and 0 bases from J, leaving 12 bases between. Germline loops: CDR1 SGHDN, CDR2 FVKESK. The CDR3 here is CASSPEGNPNYGYTF. In DNA, the CDR3 is TGTGCCAGCAGCCCCGAGGGAAACCCTAACTATGGCTACACCTTC.